This T cell receptor beta chain was obtained from a study of shared clonotypes between healthy human individuals. General observations from the study: The study's rarefaction showed incomplete sorted-subset sequencing despite large depth.

As to this clone: The antigen is unknown.

The repertoire was sequenced with immunoSEQ multiplex PCR; TCRdb's copy has only in-frame clones and lacks some. The data show about 2.3 million clones, over 90% seen once. With 2 bases clipped from V and 4 bases from J, the junction kept 8 bases outside the gene matches. The CDR3 is 16 residues long. Germline V lookup: CDR1 KGHSH, CDR2 LQKENI. The material sequenced was naive CD4+ T cells from PBMCs. The subset denotes: CD45RA+ positively selected. The rearrangement joins TRBV18 to TRBJ2-5, with 9 bases matching TRBD2. The sequence came from a man between 18 and 35 years old in good health. Some clones in this sample may be carry-over from other donors' samples. The CDR3 sequence is CASSPVIAGVGETQYF. The DNA for the CDR3 is TGTGCCAGCTCACCAGTAATAGCGGGGGTCGGAGAGACCCAGTACTTC. The full variable domain, in which reference TRBV18 and TRBJ2-5 provide the parts outside the CDR3, is NAGVMQNPRHLVRRRGQEARLRCSPMKGHSHVYWYRQLPEEGLKFMVYLQKENIIDESGMPKERFSAEFPKEGPSILRIQQVVRGDSAAYFCASSPVIAGVGETQYFGPGTRLLVL.